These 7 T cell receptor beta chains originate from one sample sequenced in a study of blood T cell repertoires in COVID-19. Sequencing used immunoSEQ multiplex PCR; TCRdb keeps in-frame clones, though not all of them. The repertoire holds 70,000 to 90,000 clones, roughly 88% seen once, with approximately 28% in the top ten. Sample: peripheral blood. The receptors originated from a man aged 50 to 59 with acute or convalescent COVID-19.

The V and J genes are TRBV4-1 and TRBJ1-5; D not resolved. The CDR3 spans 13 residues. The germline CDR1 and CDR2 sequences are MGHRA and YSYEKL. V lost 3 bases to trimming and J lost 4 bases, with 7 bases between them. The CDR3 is CASSHAGNQPQHF. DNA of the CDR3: TGCGCCAGCAGCCATGCCGGGAATCAGCCCCAGCATTTT.

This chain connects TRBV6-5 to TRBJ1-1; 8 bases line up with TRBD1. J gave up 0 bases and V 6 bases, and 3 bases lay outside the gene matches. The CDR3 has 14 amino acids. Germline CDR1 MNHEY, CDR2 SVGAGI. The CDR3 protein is CASSADRVNTEAFF. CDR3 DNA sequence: TGTGCCAGCAGCGCGGACAGGGTGAACACTGAAGCTTTCTTT.

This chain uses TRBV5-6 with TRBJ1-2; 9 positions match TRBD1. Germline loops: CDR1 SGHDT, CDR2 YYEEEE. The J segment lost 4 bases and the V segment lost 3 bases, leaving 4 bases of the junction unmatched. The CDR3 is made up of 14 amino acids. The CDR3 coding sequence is TGTGCCAGCAGCTATGGACAGGGGACCTATGGCTACACCTTC. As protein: CASSYGQGTYGYTF.

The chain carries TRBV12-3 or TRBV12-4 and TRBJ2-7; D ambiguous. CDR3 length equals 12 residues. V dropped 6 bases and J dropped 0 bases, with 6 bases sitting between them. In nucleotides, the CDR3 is TGTGCCAGCAGCCCGAGCTCCTACGAGCAGTACTTC. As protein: CASSPSSYEQYF.

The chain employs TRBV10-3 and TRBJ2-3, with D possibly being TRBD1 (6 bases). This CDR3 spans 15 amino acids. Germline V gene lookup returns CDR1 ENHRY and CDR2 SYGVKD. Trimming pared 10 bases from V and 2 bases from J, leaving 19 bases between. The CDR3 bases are TGTGCCACGGCGACCGGGACACAACTCACAGATACGCAGTATTTT. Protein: CATATGTQLTDTQYF.

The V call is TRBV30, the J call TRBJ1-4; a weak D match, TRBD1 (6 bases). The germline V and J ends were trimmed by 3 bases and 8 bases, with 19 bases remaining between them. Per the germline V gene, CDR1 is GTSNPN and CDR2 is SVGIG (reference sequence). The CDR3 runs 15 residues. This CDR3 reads CAWSPGGPRGEKLFF. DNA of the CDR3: TGTGCCTGGAGCCCGGGGGGACCGAGGGGGGAAAAACTGTTTTTT.

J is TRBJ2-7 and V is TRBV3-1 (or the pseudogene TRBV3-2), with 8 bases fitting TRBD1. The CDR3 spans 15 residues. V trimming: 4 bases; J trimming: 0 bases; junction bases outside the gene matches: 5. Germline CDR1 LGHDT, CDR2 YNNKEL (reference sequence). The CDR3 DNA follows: TGTGCCAGCAGCCGGGGGACAGGCTTCTCCTACGAGCAGTACTTC. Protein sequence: CASSRGTGFSYEQYF.